This section outlines one TCR beta chain sequence together with its context. The target antigen is unknown. The data were obtained in a study of cytotoxic CD8 clonotypes in ibrutinib-treated CLL. General study results and limits: Public clonotypes, an uncommon group, contracted or remained stable on treatment.

Sequenced by immunoSEQ multiplex PCR; TCRdb stores in-frame clones only, minus some. The top ten hold around 15% of the sample, which has some 200,000 clones, 55% to 85% seen once. CDR1 MDHEN and CDR2 SYDVKM come from the germline V gene. After removal of 2 bases from V and 6 bases from J, the junction contained 5 bases not matched to a gene. The length of the CDR3 is 15 residues. This sequence was found in a human donor with chronic lymphocytic leukemia. Sequencing used PBMCs, obtained after 24 months of ibrutinib treatment. V gene TRBV28 combines with J gene TRBJ1-4; 8 bases match TRBD1. The CDR3 DNA reads as TGTGCCAGCAGTTTAAGGACAGGGTGGGATGAAAAACTGTTTTTT. This gives the protein CASSLRTGWDEKLFF.